One sample yielded the 13 T cell receptor beta chains listed below, sequenced in a study of identical twins (dated by TCRdb to 2016 to 2017). Receptor amplification or capture employed 5' RACE. The sequencing machine was an Illumina HiSeq 2000. Clones were called with MiXCR by TCRdb after fastp trimmed the public reads at Q25, and only in-frame beta chains were retained. Under each unique CDR3 protein, matching rows form one entry showing the most common genes and DNA. This sample gives approximately 220,000 distinct CDR3 sequences in total; 6% to 8% of them show up just once. Roughly 5% of the sample goes to the ten largest clones. These same data were also listed under a study on yellow fever vaccine responses in identical twins.

Specimen: CD8+ T cells sorted from blood. These receptor sequences come from a woman under 30 in good health.

The rearrangement joins TRBV6-1 to TRBJ2-5, with D perhaps given as TRBD1 or TRBD2 (6 bases each). Germline V gene data show CDR1 as MNHNS and CDR2 as SASEGT. Between the trimmed V and J ends, which lost 1 base and 1 base, there was a span of 19 bases. CDR3 size: 18 residues. The CDR3 protein is CASSEEMAGTPIQETQYF. The CDR3 DNA is TGTGCCAGCAGTGAAGAGATGGCGGGGACACCTATCCAAGAGACCCAGTACTTC.

The sample holds a few counts of this clonotype. V and J are TRBV28 and TRBJ2-7; the D gene is possibly TRBD1 (6 bases). V was clipped by 6 bases and J by 3 bases, with 15 bases between them. Germline loops: CDR1 MDHEN, CDR2 SYDVKM. CDR3 length: 14 amino acids. Here the CDR3 DNA reads TGTGCCAGCAGGCCGACTCGACAGGACTACGAGCAGTACTTC. As protein: CASRPTRQDYEQYF.

This clonotype was detected a few times. One end of the junction does not line up with germline, which may come from a read error. The chain combines TRBV7-9 with TRBJ2-1; 13 bases are shared with TRBD2. The CDR3 has 12 residues. The germline CDR1 and CDR2 sequences are SEHNR and FQNEAQ (reference sequence). CDR3 DNA: TGTGCCAGCAGCTCCGAACTAGCGGGAGGGATCTTC. Protein: CASSSELAGGIF.

This chain uses TRBV12-3 or TRBV12-4 with TRBJ1-1; D perhaps matches TRBD1 (6 bases). With 7 bases removed from V and 4 bases from J, the gap between germline ends came to 16 bases. The CDR3 totals 14 residues. The DNA of the CDR3 is TGTGCCAGCACTCTAGGGGGGGGAAGCACTGAAGCTTTCTTT. Translated: CASTLGGGSTEAFF.

This clonotype was seen at least ten times. The chain has TRBV29-1 and TRBJ2-7; no definite D call. V lost 0 bases and J 2 bases, leaving 11 bases between the germline ends. Germline values: CDR1 SQVTM, CDR2 ANQGSEA. The CDR3 has 14 residues. DNA of the CDR3: TGCAGCGTTGAAGATCCAGAGAGAACCTACGAGCAGTACTTC. Translated: CSVEDPERTYEQYF.

The chain has TRBV5-6 and TRBJ2-7; D possibly corresponds to TRBD2 (5 bases). The germline CDR1 and CDR2 sequences are SGHDT and YYEEEE. Trimming shortened V by 9 bases and J by 3 bases, and 16 bases separated the two germline ends. The CDR3 has 13 amino acids. As DNA, the CDR3 is TGTGCCATCGGCCCCGGCGGGCTCTACGAGCAGTACTTC. Translated: CAIGPGGLYEQYF.

This clonotype was seen ten or more times. V gene TRBV29-1 combines with J gene TRBJ1-5; the D is unclear. The CDR3 sequence is 14 residues long. Trimming pared 5 bases from V and 0 bases from J, leaving 11 bases between. The V gene's germline CDR1 is SQVTM and CDR2 ANQGSEA. The CDR3 loop reads CSVTLEVSNQPQHF. CDR3 sequence (DNA): TGCAGCGTTACATTGGAGGTTAGCAATCAGCCCCAGCATTTT.

CDR3 region: CASSDPLGGSQFF. For the CDR3, the DNA is TGTGCCAGCAGCGATCCCCTGGGCGGGAGTCAGTTCTTC. J is TRBJ2-1 and V is TRBV9; 7 nucleotides line up with TRBD2. The CDR3 length is 13 residues. The trim removed 3 bases at V and 13 bases at J, leaving 10 bases unmatched. CDR1 is SGDLS, CDR2 YYNGEE, per germline.

This clonotype was seen repeatedly, ten times or more. The gene calls are TRBV24-1 and TRBJ2-1, with a possible D match to TRBD2 (6 bases). Germline CDR1 is KGHDR and CDR2 is SFDVKD. This CDR3 spans 14 amino acids. V lost 6 bases to trimming and J lost 9 bases, with 17 bases between them. The CDR3 DNA sequence: TGTGCCACCAGTTGGGCGGGAAATTTGGGTGAGCAGTTCTTC. This encodes CATSWAGNLGEQFF.

This clonotype was found a few times. The chain joins TRBV10-3 to TRBJ2-1; a weak D match, TRBD2 (6 bases). The germline V gene has CDR1 ENHRY and CDR2 SYGVKD. The CDR3 is 16 amino acids. V lost 0 bases and J 7 bases, leaving 16 bases between the germline ends. In DNA, the CDR3 is TGTGCCATCAGTGAGTCGTTACGGGAGCAGAGGAATGAGCAGTTCTTC. Its translation is CAISESLREQRNEQFF.

The rearrangement links TRBV24-1 to TRBJ2-3; TRBD1 matches at 8 bases. With V trimmed by 0 bases and J by 1 base, 2 bases remained unmatched. The CDR3 consists of 16 residues. The germline CDR1 and CDR2 sequences are KGHDR and SFDVKD. DNA of the CDR3: TGTGCCACCAGTGATTTGCAGGGGGCCGGCACAGATACGCAGTATTTT. This translates into CATSDLQGAGTDTQYF.

The chain recombines TRBV6-2 or TRBV6-3 with TRBJ2-1; maybe TRBD2 (6 bases). This CDR3 spans 14 amino acids. Trimming pared 7 bases from V and 4 bases from J, leaving 14 bases between. Germline V gene data show CDR1 as MNHEY and CDR2 as SVGEGT. CDR3 bases: TGTGCCAGCATGGGGACTTACGGTTACAATGAGCAGTTCTTC. This codes for CASMGTYGYNEQFF.

This clonotype was detected only a few times. The V call is TRBV11-1, the J call TRBJ2-3; 9 nucleotides align to TRBD1. From germline, CDR1 is SGHAT and CDR2 FQDESV (reference sequence). This CDR3 has 20 amino acids. V was clipped by 2 bases and J by 3 bases; unmatched bases: 18. The CDR3, as DNA: TGTGCCAGCAGCTTATTAACAACCCGGTTGGACAGGGGAGTGACAGATACGCAGTATTTT. This translates into CASSLLTTRLDRGVTDTQYF.